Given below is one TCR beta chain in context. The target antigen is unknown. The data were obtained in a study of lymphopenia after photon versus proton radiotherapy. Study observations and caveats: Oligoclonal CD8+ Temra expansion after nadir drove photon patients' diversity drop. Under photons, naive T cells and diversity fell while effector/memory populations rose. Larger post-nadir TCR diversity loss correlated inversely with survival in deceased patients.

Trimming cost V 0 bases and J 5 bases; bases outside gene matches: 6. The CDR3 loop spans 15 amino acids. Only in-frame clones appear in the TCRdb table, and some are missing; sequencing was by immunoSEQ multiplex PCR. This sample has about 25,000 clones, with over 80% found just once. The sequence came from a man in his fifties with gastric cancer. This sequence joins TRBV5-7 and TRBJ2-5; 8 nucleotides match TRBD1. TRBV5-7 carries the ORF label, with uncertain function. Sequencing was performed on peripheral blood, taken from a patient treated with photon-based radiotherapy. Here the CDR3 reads CASSLAYRGWETQYF. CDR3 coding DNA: TGTGCCAGCAGCTTGGCGTACAGGGGGTGGGAGACCCAGTACTTC.